The rows below give T cell receptor beta chains drawn from one sample of a study of regulatory T cells in long-lasting Graves disease. TCRdb analysed the multiplex PCR reads with MiXCR anew, one entry per CDR3 protein. This table has about 610,000 distinct CDR3 sequences, about 16% appearing once. This same sample was also taken into another study, of T cells in Graves' hyperthyroidism and ophthalmopathy.

The sample was peripheral blood mononuclear cells (PBMCs), taken at new diagnosis, from a patient treated with antithyroid drugs. The origin of the receptors is a man younger than 35 with Graves disease. Each CDR3 is given with its conserved first and last residue. A D gene is named only where the DNA matches it firmly. Not every row has a clone size; where given, it reads once, few, many or a size class.

j_call d_call clone_size v_call cdr3_nt cdr3_aa
TRBJ2-7 NA NA TRBV7-9 TGTGCCAGCAGCTCTACAACCGGGACGCCCACCTACGAGCAGTACTTC CASSSTTGTPTYEQYF
TRBJ1-4 NA few TRBV28 TGTGCCAGCAGTTTAGACCCCGTGCCAACTAATGAAAAACTGTTTTTT CASSLDPVPTNEKLFF
TRBJ2-5 NA NA TRBV10-3 TGTGCCATCAGTGAGTCGAATAAACCGTCGTCGGAGACCCAGTACTTC CAISESNKPSSETQYF
TRBJ1-2 TRBD1 few TRBV12-3/TRBV12-4 TGTGCCAGCAGTCTAGGACAGGGGAACAGTGGCTACACCTTC CASSLGQGNSGYTF
TRBJ1-2 NA NA TRBV6-5 TGTGCCAGCAGTTACTCGGGCCAGACGGACTATGGCTACACCTTC CASSYSGQTDYGYTF
TRBJ2-4 TRBD1 many TRBV2 TGTGCCACCAAGACAGGGGGCGGAAACATTCAGTACTTC CATKTGGGNIQYF
TRBJ2-7 NA many TRBV12-3/TRBV12-4 TGTGCCAGCAGTGGACCTCTCTCCTACGAGCAGTACTTC CASSGPLSYEQYF
TRBJ2-3 NA many TRBV5-4 TGTGCCAGCAGCTTGGTGGGCCGGGGAGATACGCAGTATTTT CASSLVGRGDTQYF
TRBJ1-5 NA many TRBV28 TGTGCCAGCAGTTTGGGACCCGGAGGGGATCAGCCCCAGCATTTT CASSLGPGGDQPQHF
TRBJ1-5 NA many TRBV2 TGTGCCAGCAACCCCGACGTGGGGAATCAGCCCCAGCATTTT CASNPDVGNQPQHF
TRBJ2-2 TRBD2 many TRBV3-1 TGTGCCAGCAGTCTGTATATTATCGGGACTAGGATCACCGGGGAGCTGTTTTTT CASSLYIIGTRITGELFF
TRBJ1-5 TRBD1 few TRBV20-1 TGCAGTGCTAGACCCCAACGACAGGGGGGTCAGCCCCAGCATTTT CSARPQRQGGQPQHF
TRBJ1-1 TRBD1 many TRBV12-3/TRBV12-4 TGTGCCAGCAGTCTCAGGGGGCGTACTGAAGCTTTCTTT CASSLRGRTEAFF
TRBJ2-1 TRBD2 few TRBV7-3 TGTGCCAGCAGCTTATTACCTAGCGGATTATACAATGAGCAGTTCTTC CASSLLPSGLYNEQFF
TRBJ2-7 NA many TRBV18 TGTGCCAGCTCCGGGACCGTAGCCTACGAGCAGTACTTC CASSGTVAYEQYF
TRBJ2-1 NA many TRBV12-3/TRBV12-4 TGTGCCAGCAGCTTGGACACCGACAATGAGCAGTTCTTC CASSLDTDNEQFF
TRBJ2-7 NA few TRBV29-1 TGCAGCGTTGCCTCCGGAGGGGGCGAGCAGTACTTC CSVASGGGEQYF
TRBJ2-7 NA NA TRBV4-1 TGCGCCAGCAGCCCCGCTAGTGCTTCCTCCTACGAGCAGTACTTC CASSPASASSYEQYF
TRBJ2-6 NA NA TRBV5-1 TGCGCCAGCAGCTTGGCCGTATGGGGGGACTCTGGGGCCAACGTCCTGACTTTC CASSLAVWGDSGANVLTF
TRBJ2-7 TRBD2 many TRBV6-1 TGTGCCAGCAGTGAACGGGAGCGGGACTTACCCTACGAGCAGTACTTC CASSERERDLPYEQYF
TRBJ2-2 NA many TRBV12-3/TRBV12-4 TGTGCCAGCAGTTTAGCGCGCCTCACCGGGGAGCTGTTTTTT CASSLARLTGELFF
TRBJ1-1 NA NA TRBV29-1 TGCAGCGTTGAGGCAGGGGCAGTGAACACTGAAGCTTTCTTT CSVEAGAVNTEAFF
TRBJ2-1 TRBD2 many TRBV5-1 TGCGCCAGCAGCTACATTGGGGGAGGGAATGAGCAGTTCTTC CASSYIGGGNEQFF
TRBJ1-5 NA few TRBV9 TGTGCCAGCAGCGTGGGGGAGGGGGGGCAGCCCCAGCATTTT CASSVGEGGQPQHF
TRBJ2-7 NA many TRBV6-1 TGTGCCAGCAGCCCAAGGCCTGGGGGCGAGCAGTACTTC CASSPRPGGEQYF
TRBJ1-5 NA many TRBV27 TGTGCCAGCAGTCCGAGGACGGCTAATCAGCCCCAGCATTTT CASSPRTANQPQHF
TRBJ2-1 TRBD2 many TRBV29-1 TGCAGCGTGATGACTAGCGGGATCGACGAGCAGTTCTTC CSVMTSGIDEQFF
TRBJ2-2 NA many TRBV18 TGTGCCAGCTCATCTCCCGGGGTCCCGAACGGGGAGCTGTTTTTT CASSSPGVPNGELFF
TRBJ2-5 NA few TRBV20-1 TGCAGTGCTAGAGATACGGCAGGGAGGGAGACCCAGTACTTC CSARDTAGRETQYF
TRBJ2-7 NA NA TRBV3-1 TGTGCCAGCAGCCAAGTTCCGCACGAGCAGTACTTC CASSQVPHEQYF
TRBJ2-1 TRBD1 few TRBV20-1 TGCAGTGCTAGAGAACCGGGACAGGAGTACAATGAGCAGTTCTTC CSAREPGQEYNEQFF
TRBJ2-7 NA NA TRBV5-4 TGTGCCAGCAGCTTGATTACCTCCTACGAGCAGTACTTC CASSLITSYEQYF
TRBJ2-7 NA many TRBV20-1 TGCAGTGCTAGAGATAGACAGGAGTCCTACGAGCAGTACTTC CSARDRQESYEQYF
TRBJ1-4 NA many TRBV11-1 TGTGCCAGCAGCCCCCTCGGCCAGGAGGAGAAACTGTTTTTT CASSPLGQEEKLFF
TRBJ2-3 TRBD2 few TRBV4-1 TGCGCCAGCAGCCCCCGGGCTAGCGGGGTTAGCACAGATACGCAGTATTTT CASSPRASGVSTDTQYF
TRBJ1-3 NA few TRBV19 TGTGCCAGTCGCTCGAACCCCAGGGAGCCCACCCAAATATCCTCTGGAAACACCATATATTTT CASRSNPREPTQISSGNTIYF
TRBJ1-4 NA NA TRBV29-1 TGCAGCGCTGGATTTGCAACTAATGAAAAACTGTTTTTT CSAGFATNEKLFF
TRBJ2-1 NA NA TRBV5-4 TGTGCCAGCAGCTCCGCAGGGAGAAACAATGAGCAGTTCTTC CASSSAGRNNEQFF
TRBJ1-2 NA NA TRBV5-5 TGTGCCAGCAGCCCCGCCCTTGGCTATGGCTACACCTTC CASSPALGYGYTF
TRBJ2-5 TRBD2 many TRBV9 TGTGCCAGCAGCGTCCGAGCGGGAGGGTACCAAGAGACCCAGTACTTC CASSVRAGGYQETQYF
TRBJ1-2 TRBD1 many TRBV13 TGTGCCAGCAGCTTAGTCCGGGTTGGGGACAGCGATTATGGCTACACCTTC CASSLVRVGDSDYGYTF
TRBJ1-5 TRBD1 few TRBV24-1 TGTGCCACCAGTGACCGCGCGACAGGGGTCCATCAGCCCCAGCATTTT CATSDRATGVHQPQHF
TRBJ1-2 NA few TRBV29-1 TGCAGCGTCCACGTCCCTAACTATGGCTACACCTTC CSVHVPNYGYTF
TRBJ1-6 NA NA TRBV5-4 TGTGCCAGCAGCTTGCCGGGGAGGGTTGATTCACCCCTCCACTTT CASSLPGRVDSPLHF
TRBJ1-1 NA NA TRBV27 TGTGCCAGCAGTCTTCGTCGGGAGAACACTGAAGCTTTCTTT CASSLRRENTEAFF
TRBJ2-5 TRBD1 many TRBV7-3 TGTGCCAGCAGCTCACTCGACAGGGGGGGCAAAGAGACCCAGTACTTC CASSSLDRGGKETQYF
TRBJ2-1 NA few TRBV11-3 TGTGCCAGCAGCTCCCTAACCCTACTGGACGGCTACAATGAGCAGTTCTTC CASSSLTLLDGYNEQFF
TRBJ1-5 NA NA TRBV20-1 TGCAGTGCTAGAGGTGGGACTCAGCCCCAGCATTTT CSARGGTQPQHF
TRBJ2-7 TRBD1 many TRBV28 TGTGCCAGCAGTACTCCGGGACAGGGGAGCGAGCAGTACTTC CASSTPGQGSEQYF
TRBJ1-1 TRBD1 many TRBV2 TGTGCCAGCAAGCGGGACAGTATGAACACTGAAGCTTTCTTT CASKRDSMNTEAFF
TRBJ1-1 NA few TRBV4-1 TGCGCCAGCAGCCAAGATAGAGTAGGGTCGAGGACTGAAGCTTTCTTT CASSQDRVGSRTEAFF
TRBJ2-5 TRBD2 NA TRBV29-1 TGCAGCGTTGAAGAGAGGACTAGCGGGAGGCGGTACCAAGAGACCCAGTACTTC CSVEERTSGRRYQETQYF
TRBJ1-5 TRBD1 few TRBV5-5 TGTGCCAGCAGCTTGGGGCGTGACAGGGTTTATCAGCCCCAGCATTTT CASSLGRDRVYQPQHF
TRBJ2-7 TRBD1 few TRBV7-9 TGTGCCAGCAGCTTGAACTCCGGGACAGGGCTTGACGAGCAGTACTTC CASSLNSGTGLDEQYF
TRBJ2-2 TRBD2 few TRBV5-1 TGCGCCAGCAGCTTGGCCAGCGGGAGTAGGTCCGGGGAGCTGTTTTTT CASSLASGSRSGELFF
TRBJ1-4 NA NA TRBV7-9 TGTGCCAGCAGCTTCTTCATGACAAATGAAAAACTGTTTTTT CASSFFMTNEKLFF
TRBJ2-7 NA NA TRBV3-1 TGTGCCAGCGGGGGGCGAACCTACGAGCAGTACTTC CASGGRTYEQYF
TRBJ1-2 TRBD1 NA TRBV10-3 TGTGCCATCAGTGCACCGGGACAGGGGGCTCGGGGCTACACCTTC CAISAPGQGARGYTF
TRBJ1-1 NA NA TRBV4-1 TGCGCCAGCAGCCAGAACAGGGTAGGGAACACTGAAGCTTTCTTT CASSQNRVGNTEAFF
TRBJ2-7 NA once TRBV15 TGTGCCACCAGCAGAGAGAGTCCCGAACTCTACGAGCAGTACTTC CATSRESPELYEQYF